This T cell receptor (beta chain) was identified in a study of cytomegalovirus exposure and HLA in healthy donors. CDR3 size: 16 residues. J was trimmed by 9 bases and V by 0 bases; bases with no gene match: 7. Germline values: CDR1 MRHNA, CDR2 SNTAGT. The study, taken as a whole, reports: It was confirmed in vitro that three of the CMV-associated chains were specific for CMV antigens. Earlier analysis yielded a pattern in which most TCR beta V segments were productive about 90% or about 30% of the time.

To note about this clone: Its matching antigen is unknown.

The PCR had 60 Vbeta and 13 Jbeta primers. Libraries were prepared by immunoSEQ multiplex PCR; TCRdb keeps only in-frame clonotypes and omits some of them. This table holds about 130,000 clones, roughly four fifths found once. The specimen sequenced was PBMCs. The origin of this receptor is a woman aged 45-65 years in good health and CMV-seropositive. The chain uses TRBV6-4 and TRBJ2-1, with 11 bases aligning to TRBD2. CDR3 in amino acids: CASSDSLAGGLSEQFF. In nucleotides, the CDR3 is TGTGCCAGCAGTGACTCTCTAGCGGGGGGTTTAAGTGAGCAGTTCTTC.